This T cell receptor beta chain derives from a study of cytomegalovirus exposure and HLA in healthy donors. The overall study: Samples from HLA-typed donors yielded about 85 million unique TCRs in an early data release.

Researchers ran the PCR with 60 Vbeta and 13 Jbeta primers. Using immunoSEQ multiplex PCR, the repertoire was profiled, and TCRdb retains in-frame clones only, with some absent. This listing includes 75,000 to 85,000 clones. Comment on this clone: The antigen remains unidentified.

Study observations and caveats: Of the V segments, some could not be distinguished, including TRBV6-2 and TRBV6-3, and were excluded. A later analysis linked a missense DCLRE1C variant to TCR beta V- and J-gene trimming. Upon later analysis, TCR association rates were observed to vary by HLA locus, being highest for DRB1 and lowest for HLA-C.

The CDR3 totals 17 residues. Germline-derived CDR1 and CDR2 are SGHNT and YYREEE (reference sequence). V lost 0 bases to trimming and J lost 4 bases; unmatched junction nucleotides: 6. The chain links TRBV5-4 to TRBJ1-6, with 8 nucleotides matching TRBD1. The sequenced sample consisted of PBMCs. This TCR came from a man aged 50 to 59 in good health and CMV-seronegative. The CDR3 bases are TGTGCCAGCAGCTTGGCCGACAGGGGCATTTATAATTCACCCCTCCACTTT. This translates into CASSLADRGIYNSPLHF. Full variable domain (rest looked up from reference TRBV5-4 and TRBJ1-6): ETGVTQSPTHLIKTRGQQVTLRCSSQSGHNTVSWYQQALGQGPQFIFQYYREEENGRGNFPPRFSGLQFPNYSSELNVNALELDDSALYLCASSLADRGIYNSPLHFGNGTRLTVT.